A single sample gave rise to the 15 T cell receptor beta chains below, sequenced in a study of CD8 T cells in ankylosing spondylitis. MiXCR was run by TCRdb on the 5' RACE reads, yielding one entry per CDR3 protein. The data show 250,000 to 400,000 distinct CDR3 sequences, around 10% seen once. The sample consisted of blood, either unsorted or a sorted T cell fraction (not recorded which). These receptors were taken from a female donor with ankylosing spondylitis or in good health (not recorded which).

The V and J genes are TRBV12-3 or TRBV12-4 and TRBJ1-5; D unclear. V lost 1 base and J lost 0, with 10 bases in between. The CDR3 loop spans 16 amino acids. The CDR3 reads CASSLGGSYSNQPQHF. DNA for the CDR3: TGTGCCAGCAGTTTAGGCGGCTCTTATAGCAATCAGCCCCAGCATTTT.

This clonotype showed up many times. The chain couples TRBV20-1 to TRBJ1-4; D possibly corresponds to TRBD1 (5 bases). V dropped 6 bases and J dropped 8 bases, with 10 bases sitting between them. There are 11 residues in the CDR3. The germline gives CDR1 DFQATT, CDR2 SNEGSKA (reference sequence). The CDR3 DNA is TGCAGTGCAGAGGGGTGGGAAAAACTGTTTTTT. As protein: CSAEGWEKLFF.

This clonotype was detected many times. The chain combines TRBV6-1 with TRBJ2-5; D might be TRBD1 (5 bases). V shed 5 bases and J shed 2 bases, with 21 bases lying between them. The CDR3 runs 17 residues. Germline lookup yields CDR1 MNHNS and CDR2 SASEGT. The CDR3 is CASSPGNFGGVQETQYF. The CDR3 DNA sequence: TGTGCCAGCAGTCCAGGGAATTTTGGCGGCGTACAAGAGACCCAGTACTTC.

This clonotype was seen ten or more times. V usage is TRBV12-3 or TRBV12-4 and J usage is TRBJ2-5; D not resolved. The CDR3 runs to 14 residues. Trimming removed 0 bases at V and 5 bases at J, with 10 bases between. The CDR3 is CASSLAVTVETQYF. CDR3 sequence (DNA): TGTGCCAGCAGTTTAGCGGTAACTGTCGAGACCCAGTACTTC.

Concerning this clonotype: A much larger clone is a single base away; this may be a read error. The chain employs TRBV5-1 and TRBJ2-2; TRBD1 might be the D (6 bases). Germline V lookup: CDR1 SGHRS, CDR2 YFSETQ. The CDR3 sequence is 16 residues long. Deletions cut 1 base from V and 6 bases from J, with 16 bases between. The CDR3 nucleotides are TGCGCCAGCAGCTTGCTTCTCGGCAGGGGAGCCGGGGAGCTGTTTTTT. This sequence encodes CASSLLLGRGAGELFF.

The CDR3 DNA follows: TGTGCCAGCAGCCCGCAGGCAGGGGTCAATCAGCCCCAGCATTTT. Its protein product is CASSPQAGVNQPQHF. V usage is TRBV7-2 and J usage is TRBJ1-5, with D possibly matching TRBD1 (6 bases). The CDR3 is 15 residues long. V was shortened by 5 bases and J by 3 bases, with 14 bases between the two germline ends. Germline CDR1 SGHTA, CDR2 FQGNSA. The full variable domain, with the rest looked up from reference TRBV7-2 and TRBJ1-5, is GAGVSQSPSNKVTEKGKDVELRCDPISGHTALYWYRQSLGQGLEFLIYFQGNSAPDKSGLPSDRFSAERTGGSVSTLTIQRTQQEDSAVYLCASSPQAGVNQPQHFGDGTRLSIL.

The chain couples TRBV3-1 to TRBJ2-5; D is unclear. The CDR3 totals 15 residues. V gave up 4 bases and J gave up 4 bases, with 16 bases separating them. Germline assignment: CDR1 LGHDT and CDR2 YNNKEL (reference sequence). The CDR3 here is CASSLRTQVIETQYF. The CDR3 bases are TGTGCCAGCAGCCTTCGGACGCAGGTAATAGAGACCCAGTACTTC.

The rearrangement uses TRBV7-2 and TRBJ2-3, with D possibly TRBD2 on 6 matching bases. Trimming cost V 6 bases and J 5 bases, with 15 bases left between them. Germline V gene lookup returns CDR1 SGHTA and CDR2 FQGNSA. CDR3 length: 14 amino acids. The CDR3 DNA reads as TGTGCCAGCAGGGATGGAGGGGATGTAGATACGCAGTATTTT. Protein sequence: CASRDGGDVDTQYF.

This clonotype was detected only a few times. The genes are TRBV5-1 and TRBJ2-3, with D possibly matching TRBD2 (6 bases). With 0 bases removed from V and 9 bases from J, the gap between germline ends came to 11 bases. Germline CDR1 reads SGHRS; CDR2 reads YFSETQ. This CDR3 region has 13 residues. CDR3: CASSLVQEGTQYF. The CDR3 nucleotides read TGCGCCAGCAGCTTGGTTCAGGAGGGCACGCAGTATTTT.

This clonotype was counted a few times. The chain is built from TRBV3-1 and TRBJ2-7, with unresolved D. V dropped 2 bases and J dropped 3 bases, with 14 bases sitting between them. Germline lookup yields CDR1 LGHDT and CDR2 YNNKEL (reference sequence). The CDR3 length is 15 residues. CDR3 nucleotides: TGTGCCAGCAGCCAATCTTCCCCCGGCGGCTACGAGCAGTACTTC. Amino acid sequence: CASSQSSPGGYEQYF.

This clonotype was observed a few times. The chain recombines TRBV25-1 with TRBJ1-4; tentative D call: TRBD1 (5 bases). The ends were cut back, 2 bases at V and 10 bases at J, with 11 bases in the middle. This CDR3 has 13 residues. The germline gives CDR1 MGHDK, CDR2 SYGVNS. The CDR3 here is CASSERGKGKLFF. The CDR3 nucleotides read TGTGCCAGCAGTGAAAGGGGAAAGGGAAAACTGTTTTTT.

This clonotype was seen at least ten times. This chain links TRBV7-9 with TRBJ1-3, with D unresolved. The CDR3 has 15 amino acids. The germline V gene has CDR1 SEHNR and CDR2 FQNEAQ (reference sequence). Trimming left V 5 bases short and J 2 bases short, with 13 bases between. CDR3 in amino acids: CASSPRTYAGNTIYF. In DNA, the CDR3 is TGTGCCAGCAGCCCTCGGACCTACGCTGGAAACACCATATATTTT.

The chain has TRBV19 and TRBJ1-1; maybe TRBD1 (6 bases). Trimming took off 8 bases at V and 6 bases at J, with 16 bases between the two ends. CDR3 length: 13 residues. Per germline, CDR1 LNHDA and CDR2 SQIVND (reference sequence). The CDR3 here is CASSYRVGAEAFF. In DNA, the CDR3 is TGTGCCAGTTCATACAGGGTTGGAGCTGAAGCTTTCTTT.

This clonotype was detected ten times or more. J is TRBJ2-5 and V is TRBV6-5; D is ambiguous. Trimming took off 0 bases at V and 1 base at J, with 6 bases between the two ends. Germline CDR1 MNHEY, CDR2 SVGAGI. The CDR3 loop spans 14 amino acids. CDR3 loop: CASSYSTSQETQYF. The CDR3 DNA is TGTGCCAGCAGTTACTCAACCTCCCAAGAGACCCAGTACTTC.

Of note for this clonotype: Possible read error: a much larger clone is one base away. The DNA is left out, because the CDR3 cannot be placed on it with certainty; the CDR3 is given as TCRdb lists it. CDR3 sequence: CSVAVGADGDTF. V and J are TRBV29-1 and TRBJ1-2; the table calls TRBD1, which could not be checked here. The length of the CDR3 is 12 amino acids, counting both ends. CDR1 SQVTM and CDR2 ANQGSEA come from the germline V gene.